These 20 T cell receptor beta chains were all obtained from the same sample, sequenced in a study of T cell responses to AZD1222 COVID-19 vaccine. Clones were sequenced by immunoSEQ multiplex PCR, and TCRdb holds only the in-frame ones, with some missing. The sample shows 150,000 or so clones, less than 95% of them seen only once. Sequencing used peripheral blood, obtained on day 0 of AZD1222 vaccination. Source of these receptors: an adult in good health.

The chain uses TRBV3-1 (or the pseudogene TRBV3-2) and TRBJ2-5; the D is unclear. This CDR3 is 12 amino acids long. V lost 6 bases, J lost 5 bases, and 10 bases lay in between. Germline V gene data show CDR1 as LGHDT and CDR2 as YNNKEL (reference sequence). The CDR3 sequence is CASRNIVETQYF. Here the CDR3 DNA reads TGTGCCAGCAGGAACATAGTGGAGACCCAGTACTTC.

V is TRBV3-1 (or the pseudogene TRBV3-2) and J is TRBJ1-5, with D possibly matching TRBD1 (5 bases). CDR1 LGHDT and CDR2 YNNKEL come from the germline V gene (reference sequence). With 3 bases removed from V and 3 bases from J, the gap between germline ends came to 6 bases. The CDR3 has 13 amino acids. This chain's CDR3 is CASSHRDNQPQHF. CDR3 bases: TGTGCCAGCAGCCACAGGGACAATCAGCCCCAGCATTTT.

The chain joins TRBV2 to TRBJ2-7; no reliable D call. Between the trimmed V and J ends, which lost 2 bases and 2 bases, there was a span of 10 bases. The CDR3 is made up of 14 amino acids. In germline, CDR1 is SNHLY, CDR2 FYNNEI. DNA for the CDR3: TGTGCCAGCAGTGAACGGCGTCTAACCTACGAGCAGTACTTC. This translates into CASSERRLTYEQYF.

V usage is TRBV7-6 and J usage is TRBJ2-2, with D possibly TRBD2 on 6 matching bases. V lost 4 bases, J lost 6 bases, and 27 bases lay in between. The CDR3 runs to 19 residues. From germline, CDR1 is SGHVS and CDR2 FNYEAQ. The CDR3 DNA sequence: TGTGCCAGCAGCTCTTACTCTACACTAGCACCAGGTCTACCCGGGGAGCTGTTTTTT. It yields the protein CASSSYSTLAPGLPGELFF.

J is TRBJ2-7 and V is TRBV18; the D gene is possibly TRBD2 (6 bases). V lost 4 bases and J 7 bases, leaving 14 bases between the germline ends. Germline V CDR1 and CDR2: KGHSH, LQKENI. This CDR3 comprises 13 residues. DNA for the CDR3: TGTGCCAGCTCACTCGTCAGGGCGGGGGAGCAGTACTTC. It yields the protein CASSLVRAGEQYF.

CDR3 protein: CAWSAGTAINQPQHF. The DNA of the CDR3 is TGTGCCTGGAGTGCCGGGACAGCTATTAATCAGCCCCAGCATTTT. The chain links TRBV30 to TRBJ1-5, with 7 bases aligning to TRBD1. V was pared by 1 base and J by 4 bases, with 7 bases of the junction left unmatched. Germline CDR1 reads GTSNPN; CDR2 reads SVGIG (reference sequence). This CDR3 contains 15 residues. Variable domain in full (rest from reference TRBV30 and TRBJ1-5): SQTIHQWPATLVQPVGSPLSLECTVEGTSNPNLYWYRQAAGRGLQLLFYSVGIGQISSEVPQNLSASRPQDRQFILSSKKLLLSDSGFYLCAWSAGTAINQPQHFGDGTRLSIL.

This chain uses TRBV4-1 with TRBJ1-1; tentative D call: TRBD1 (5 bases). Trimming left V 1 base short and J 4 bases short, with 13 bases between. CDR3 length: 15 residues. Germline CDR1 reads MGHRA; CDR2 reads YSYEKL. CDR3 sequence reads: CASSQGGVGGTEAFF. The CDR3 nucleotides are TGCGCCAGCAGCCAAGGCGGCGTTGGGGGCACTGAAGCTTTCTTT.

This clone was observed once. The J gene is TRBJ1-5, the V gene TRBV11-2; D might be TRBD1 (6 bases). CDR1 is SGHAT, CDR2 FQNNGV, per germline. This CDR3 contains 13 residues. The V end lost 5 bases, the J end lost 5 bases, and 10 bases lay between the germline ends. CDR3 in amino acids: CASSVGQYQPQHF. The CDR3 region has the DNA TGTGCCAGCAGCGTAGGACAGTATCAGCCCCAGCATTTT.

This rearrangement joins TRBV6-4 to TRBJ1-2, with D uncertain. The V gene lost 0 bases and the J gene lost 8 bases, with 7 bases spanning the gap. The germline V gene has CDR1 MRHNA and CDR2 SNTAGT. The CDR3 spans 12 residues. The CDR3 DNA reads TGTGCCAGCAGTGACTCAGGAGTCGGCTACACCTTC. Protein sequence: CASSDSGVGYTF.

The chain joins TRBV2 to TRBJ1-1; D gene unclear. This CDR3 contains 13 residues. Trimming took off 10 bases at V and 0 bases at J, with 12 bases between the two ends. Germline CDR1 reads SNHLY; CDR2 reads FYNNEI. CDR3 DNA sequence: TGTGCCACCGAACAGTTTATGAACACTGAAGCTTTCTTT. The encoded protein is CATEQFMNTEAFF.

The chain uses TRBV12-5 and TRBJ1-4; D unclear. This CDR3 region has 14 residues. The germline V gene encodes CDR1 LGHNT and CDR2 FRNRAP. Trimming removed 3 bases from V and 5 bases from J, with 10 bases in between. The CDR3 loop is CASGFRRRNEKLFF. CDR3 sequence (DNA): TGTGCTAGTGGTTTCAGGCGAAGAAATGAAAAACTGTTTTTT.

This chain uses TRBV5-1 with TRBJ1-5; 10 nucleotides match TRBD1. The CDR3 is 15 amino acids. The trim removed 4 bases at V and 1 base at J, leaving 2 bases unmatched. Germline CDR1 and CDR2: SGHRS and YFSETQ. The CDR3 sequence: CASSPGQGSNQPQHF. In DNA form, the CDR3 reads TGCGCCAGCAGCCCGGGACAGGGGAGCAATCAGCCCCAGCATTTT.

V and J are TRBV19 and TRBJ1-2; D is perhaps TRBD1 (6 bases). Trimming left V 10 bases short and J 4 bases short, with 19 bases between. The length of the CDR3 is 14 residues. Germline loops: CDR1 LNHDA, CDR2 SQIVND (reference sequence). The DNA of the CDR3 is TGTGCCACTAAGCGCCTACAGGGAGCCTATGGCTACACCTTC. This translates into CATKRLQGAYGYTF.

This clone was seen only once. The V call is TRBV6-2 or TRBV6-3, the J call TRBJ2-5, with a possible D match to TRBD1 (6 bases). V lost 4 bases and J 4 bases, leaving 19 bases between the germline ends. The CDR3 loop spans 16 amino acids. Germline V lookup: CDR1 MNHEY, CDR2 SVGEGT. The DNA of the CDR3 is TGTGCCAGCAGTTTGGGCAGGGACACGGGAATAGAGACCCAGTACTTC. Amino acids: CASSLGRDTGIETQYF.

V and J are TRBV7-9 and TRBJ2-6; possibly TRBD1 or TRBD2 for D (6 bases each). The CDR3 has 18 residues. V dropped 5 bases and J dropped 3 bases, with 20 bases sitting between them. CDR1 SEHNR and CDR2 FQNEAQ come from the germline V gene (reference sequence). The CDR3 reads CASSPRDRGPNGANVLTF. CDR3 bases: TGTGCCAGCAGCCCCCGGGATCGGGGGCCAAATGGGGCCAACGTCCTGACTTTC.

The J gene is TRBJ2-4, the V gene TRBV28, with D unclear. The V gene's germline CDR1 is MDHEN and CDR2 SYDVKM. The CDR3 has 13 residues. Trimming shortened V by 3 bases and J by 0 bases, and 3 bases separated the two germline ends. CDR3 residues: CASSLLAKNIQYF. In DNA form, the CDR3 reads TGTGCCAGCAGTTTGCTAGCCAAAAACATTCAGTACTTC.

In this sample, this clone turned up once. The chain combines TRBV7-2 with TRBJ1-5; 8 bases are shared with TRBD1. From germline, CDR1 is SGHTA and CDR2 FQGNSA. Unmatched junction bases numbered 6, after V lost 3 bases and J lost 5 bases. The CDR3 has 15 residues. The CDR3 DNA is TGTGCCAGCAGCTTCGGGCAGGGGGCTTATCAGCCCCAGCATTTT. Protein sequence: CASSFGQGAYQPQHF.

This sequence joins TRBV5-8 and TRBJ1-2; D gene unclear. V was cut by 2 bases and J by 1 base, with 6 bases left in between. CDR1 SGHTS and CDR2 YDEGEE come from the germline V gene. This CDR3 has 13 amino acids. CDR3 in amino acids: CASSLGINYGYTF. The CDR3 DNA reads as TGTGCCAGCAGCTTAGGAATTAACTATGGCTACACCTTC.

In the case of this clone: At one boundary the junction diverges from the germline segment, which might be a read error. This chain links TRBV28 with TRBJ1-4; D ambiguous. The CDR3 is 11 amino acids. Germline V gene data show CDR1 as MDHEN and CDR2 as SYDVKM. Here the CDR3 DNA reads TGTGCTAGCAGCAAAAATGAAAAACTGTTTTTT. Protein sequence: CASSKNEKLFF.

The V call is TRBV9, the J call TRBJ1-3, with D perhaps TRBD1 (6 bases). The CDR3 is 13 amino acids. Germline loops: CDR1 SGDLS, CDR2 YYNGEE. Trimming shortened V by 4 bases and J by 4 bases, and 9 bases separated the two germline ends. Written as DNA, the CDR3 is TGTGCCAGCAGCCGGGACATAGGAAACACCATATATTTT. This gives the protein CASSRDIGNTIYF. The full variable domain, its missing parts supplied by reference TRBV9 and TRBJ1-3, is DSGVTQTPKHLITATGQRVTLRCSPRSGDLSVYWYQQSLDQGLQFLIQYYNGEERAKGNILERFSAQQFPDLHSELNLSSLELGDSALYFCASSRDIGNTIYFGEGSWLTVV.